The rows below give T cell receptor beta chains drawn from one sample of a study of Ad26.COV2.S vaccination and SARS-CoV-2 variants. The protocol was immunoSEQ multiplex PCR, while the TCRdb copy is restricted to in-frame clones and leaves out a portion. The table includes approximately 300,000 clones, about 86% detected once. The sample here was peripheral blood, taken in a trial of Ad26.COV2.S vaccine versus placebo. Receptors were obtained from a person aged 18-60 years who received the Ad26.COV2.S COVID-19 vaccine or a placebo. Both conserved end residues are part of each CDR3. The D gene is left open where the match is weak. Size tells how often a clone was seen (once, few, many) or the class of an expanded clone, and some rows leave it out.

v_gene: TRBV30; abundance: -; d_gene: -; j_gene: TRBJ2-1; CDR3aa: CAWMVSNEQFF; CDR3nt: TGTGCCTGGATGGTCAGCAATGAGCAGTTCTTC
v_gene: TRBV5-4; abundance: -; d_gene: -; j_gene: TRBJ1-2; CDR3aa: CASSPSGGNYGYTF; CDR3nt: TGTGCCAGCAGCCCTTCCGGGGGGAACTATGGCTACACCTTC
v_gene: TRBV10-3; abundance: -; d_gene: TRBD1; j_gene: TRBJ1-2; CDR3aa: CAISESGTGLNYGYTF; CDR3nt: TGTGCCATCAGTGAATCCGGGACAGGCCTTAACTATGGCTACACCTTC
v_gene: TRBV6-2/TRBV6-3; abundance: few; d_gene: -; j_gene: TRBJ2-1; CDR3aa: CASSPWVGAPFDEQFF; CDR3nt: TGTGCCAGCAGTCCCTGGGTGGGGGCGCCTTTCGATGAGCAGTTCTTC
v_gene: TRBV13; abundance: -; d_gene: -; j_gene: TRBJ1-4; CDR3aa: CASSRNEKLFF; CDR3nt: TGTGCCAGCAGCCGAAATGAAAAACTGTTTTTT
v_gene: TRBV29-1; abundance: -; d_gene: -; j_gene: TRBJ1-2; CDR3aa: CSVEDQAGGYTF; CDR3nt: TGCAGCGTTGAAGATCAGGCGGGGGGCTACACCTTC
v_gene: TRBV18; abundance: few; d_gene: -; j_gene: TRBJ1-1; CDR3aa: CASSLISADTEAFF; CDR3nt: TGTGCCAGCTCACTAATCTCGGCGGACACTGAAGCTTTCTTT
v_gene: TRBV25-1; abundance: once; d_gene: -; j_gene: TRBJ2-1; CDR3aa: CASQGFKGEQFF; CDR3nt: TGTGCCAGCCAGGGTTTTAAGGGTGAGCAGTTCTTC
v_gene: TRBV6-5; abundance: -; d_gene: -; j_gene: TRBJ1-1; CDR3aa: CASSYRGNTEAFF; CDR3nt: TGTGCCAGCAGTTACCGGGGTAACACTGAAGCTTTCTTT
v_gene: TRBV7-3; abundance: once; d_gene: -; j_gene: TRBJ2-1; CDR3aa: CASSLTMDSYNEQFF; CDR3nt: TGTGCCAGCAGCTTAACAATGGACAGCTACAATGAGCAGTTCTTC
v_gene: TRBV7-9; abundance: -; d_gene: -; j_gene: TRBJ2-1; CDR3aa: CASSLTYSVGDEQFF; CDR3nt: TGTGCCAGCAGCTTAACATACTCCGTTGGAGATGAGCAGTTCTTC
v_gene: TRBV5-4; abundance: -; d_gene: TRBD1; j_gene: TRBJ2-7; CDR3aa: CASRWDRARHEQYF; CDR3nt: TGTGCCAGCCGCTGGGACAGGGCTCGGCACGAGCAGTACTTC
v_gene: TRBV4-2; abundance: -; d_gene: TRBD1; j_gene: TRBJ1-5; CDR3aa: CASSPSTRTGNQPQHF; CDR3nt: TGTGCCAGCAGCCCAAGCACTAGGACAGGTAATCAGCCCCAGCATTTT
v_gene: TRBV23-1; abundance: once; d_gene: -; j_gene: TRBJ1-3; CDR3aa: CASSQSACSSGNTIYF; CDR3nt: TGCGCCAGCAGTCAATCTGCCTGTAGCTCTGGAAACACCATATATTTT
v_gene: TRBV7-8; abundance: -; d_gene: -; j_gene: TRBJ1-4; CDR3aa: CASRPTSGEKLFF; CDR3nt: TGTGCCAGCAGACCAACGTCGGGGGAAAAACTGTTTTTT
v_gene: TRBV3-1/TRBV3-2; abundance: -; d_gene: -; j_gene: TRBJ2-2; CDR3aa: CASSQATSVRGTGELFF; CDR3nt: TGTGCCAGCAGCCAAGCCACCTCAGTTCGGGGCACCGGGGAGCTGTTTTTT
v_gene: TRBV5-1; abundance: -; d_gene: TRBD1; j_gene: TRBJ2-1; CDR3aa: CASSSGQGAYNEQFF; CDR3nt: TGCGCCAGCAGCTCCGGACAGGGGGCCTACAATGAGCAGTTCTTC
v_gene: TRBV10-3; abundance: -; d_gene: TRBD1; j_gene: TRBJ1-1; CDR3aa: CAASEDRGNTEAFF; CDR3nt: TGTGCCGCATCCGAGGACAGGGGGAACACTGAAGCTTTCTTT
v_gene: TRBV7-6; abundance: few; d_gene: -; j_gene: TRBJ2-7; CDR3aa: CASSLDGTPSYEQYF; CDR3nt: TGTGCCAGCAGCTTAGATGGTACTCCCTCCTACGAGCAGTACTTC
v_gene: TRBV30; abundance: -; d_gene: -; j_gene: TRBJ2-7; CDR3aa: CAWNEDPPYEQYF; CDR3nt: TGTGCCTGGAATGAAGACCCTCCCTACGAGCAGTACTTC
v_gene: TRBV12-3/TRBV12-4; abundance: -; d_gene: -; j_gene: TRBJ2-1; CDR3aa: CASSFSGDEQFF; CDR3nt: TGTGCCAGCAGTTTTTCCGGGGATGAGCAGTTCTTC
v_gene: TRBV7-2; abundance: -; d_gene: -; j_gene: TRBJ2-2; CDR3aa: CASSPRTGELFF; CDR3nt: TGTGCCAGCAGCCCACGTACCGGGGAGCTGTTTTTT
v_gene: TRBV18; abundance: once; d_gene: -; j_gene: TRBJ1-1; CDR3aa: CASSEGRPYTEAFF; CDR3nt: TGTGCCAGCTCGGAAGGTCGCCCCTACACTGAAGCTTTCTTT
v_gene: TRBV19; abundance: -; d_gene: TRBD1; j_gene: TRBJ1-5; CDR3aa: CATEDRDHQPQHF; CDR3nt: TGTGCCACCGAGGACAGGGATCATCAGCCCCAGCATTTT
v_gene: TRBV27; abundance: -; d_gene: -; j_gene: TRBJ1-6; CDR3aa: CASGKRPKSSYNSPLHF; CDR3nt: TGTGCCAGCGGTAAAAGGCCGAAGAGCTCCTATAATTCACCCCTCCACTTT
v_gene: TRBV6-5; abundance: -; d_gene: -; j_gene: TRBJ1-5; CDR3aa: CASKKDGGNQPQHF; CDR3nt: TGTGCCAGTAAAAAAGACGGTGGCAATCAGCCCCAGCATTTT
v_gene: TRBV5-1; abundance: few; d_gene: -; j_gene: TRBJ2-2; CDR3aa: CASSPPITGELFF; CDR3nt: TGCGCCAGCAGCCCGCCAATTACCGGGGAGCTGTTTTTT
v_gene: TRBV4-3; abundance: -; d_gene: -; j_gene: TRBJ2-6; CDR3aa: CASSQAYRAGANVLTF; CDR3nt: TGCGCCAGCAGCCAAGCCTACAGGGCTGGGGCCAACGTCCTGACTTTC
v_gene: TRBV10-3; abundance: -; d_gene: TRBD2; j_gene: TRBJ2-2; CDR3aa: CAIRTSSNPNTGELFF; CDR3nt: TGTGCCATCAGGACTAGCTCCAACCCGAACACCGGGGAGCTGTTTTTT